This is a list of T cell receptor beta chains from one sample in a study of vaccination effects on CD4 cells after COVID-19. Clones were read by immunoSEQ multiplex PCR, and TCRdb kept only the in-frame ones, dropping some. The sample includes about 20,000 clones, roughly 69% of them seen just once. Their antigens remain unidentified. This sample comprised CD4+ T cells from PBMCs cultured with a peptide pool, obtained before COVID-19 vaccination. The source is a human donor who had a prior SARS-CoV-2 infection. CDR3s include the opening cysteine and the closing phenylalanine or tryptophan. The D gene is left open where the match is weak. Some rows have no size entry. The others give once, few or many, or a class for an expanded clone.

size	V	D	J	DNA	CDR3
NA	TRBV7-2	TRBD2	TRBJ2-7	TGTGCCAGCAGCTTAAACCCAGCTAGCGGGGTTTTCTACGAGCAGTACTTC	CASSLNPASGVFYEQYF
NA	TRBV20-1	NA	TRBJ2-1	TGCAGTGCTAACAGCTACAATGAGCAGTTCTTC	CSANSYNEQFF
NA	TRBV29-1	NA	TRBJ2-1	TGCAGCGTTGAAGACAGGGGTTCCTACAATGAGCAGTTCTTC	CSVEDRGSYNEQFF
NA	TRBV5-4	TRBD2	TRBJ2-3	TGTGCCAGCAGCTTGGGTAGCGGGAGCACAGATACGCAGTATTTT	CASSLGSGSTDTQYF
NA	TRBV30	NA	TRBJ1-3	TGTGCCTGGAGCGCACGAGGGGTACTCGTAAACACCATATATTTT	CAWSARGVLVNTIYF
NA	TRBV21-1	NA	TRBJ2-2	TGTGCCAGCAGCAAAGTTCCAGGTAGCGGGGTCATAAACACCGGGGAGCTGTTTTTT	CASSKVPGSGVINTGELFF
NA	TRBV6-5	TRBD2	TRBJ2-7	TGTGCCAGCAGTTGGGGGGGTGACTACGAGCAGTACTTC	CASSWGGDYEQYF
once	TRBV6-2/TRBV6-3	TRBD2	TRBJ2-1	TGTGCCAGCAGTTACTTCAGGACTAGCGGGAAGTTAAGCTCCTACAATGAGCAGTTCTTC	CASSYFRTSGKLSSYNEQFF
few	TRBV2	NA	TRBJ1-5	TGTGCCAGCAGTGAGAGACTGAGGGATCAGCCCCAGCATTTT	CASSERLRDQPQHF
NA	TRBV7-9	NA	TRBJ1-1	TGTGCCAGCAGCCCCAGCCTGAGTATGAACACTGAAGCTTTCTTT	CASSPSLSMNTEAFF
NA	TRBV15	TRBD1	TRBJ1-1	TGTGCCACCAGCACGTCCCGGGACAGGTTTGACACTGAAGCTTTCTTT	CATSTSRDRFDTEAFF
NA	TRBV3-1/TRBV3-2	NA	TRBJ1-2	TGTGCCGGCAGCCGAGAGACCGGGTCCTATAACTATGGCTACACCTTC	CAGSRETGSYNYGYTF
NA	TRBV18	TRBD2	TRBJ2-1	TGTGCCAGCTCACCATCATTGACTAGCGGGTCCTACAATGAGCAGTTCTTC	CASSPSLTSGSYNEQFF
NA	TRBV5-4	TRBD1	TRBJ2-3	TGTGCCAGCAGCCCCTGGGGACAGGGGGCTCCAGATACGCAGTATTTT	CASSPWGQGAPDTQYF
few	TRBV11-3	TRBD2	TRBJ2-2	TGTGCCAGCAGCTTAGACGGCGGGAGGAACACCGGGGAGCTGTTTTTT	CASSLDGGRNTGELFF
once	TRBV11-3	NA	TRBJ2-5	TGTGCCAGCAGCTTAGATTCCTTGGGAGGCCAGTACTTC	CASSLDSLGGQYF
NA	TRBV13	TRBD2	TRBJ2-7	TGTGCCAGCAGCTTAGGGAAATCCGCAGGACTAGCGGGGGGGCCTGGAGAGCAGTACTTC	CASSLGKSAGLAGGPGEQYF
NA	TRBV28	NA	TRBJ2-7	TGTGCCAGCAACGAAGAGGGCCGTACCCAAGGTAGTTACTTC	CASNEEGRTQGSYF
NA	TRBV18	NA	TRBJ1-1	TGTGCCAGCTCACCTCAACATAGGAACACTGAAGCTTTCTTT	CASSPQHRNTEAFF
NA	TRBV6-5	NA	TRBJ1-3	TGTGCCAGCAGTTACGGTTTACAGGGCCTGGGGAACACCATATATTTT	CASSYGLQGLGNTIYF
NA	TRBV5-5	NA	TRBJ1-3	TGTGCCAGCAGCTTAAGGGGTAACACCATATATTTT	CASSLRGNTIYF
NA	TRBV3-1/TRBV3-2	NA	TRBJ1-6	TGTGCCAGCAGCCAAGGAGGTCAGGGCGGCTCACCCCTCCACTTT	CASSQGGQGGSPLHF